Each of the 27 T cell receptor beta chains below was sequenced from the same sample in a study of cytomegalovirus exposure and HLA in healthy donors. It was with 60 Vbeta and 13 Jbeta primers that the PCR ran. TCRdb's copy holds only in-frame clones and misses some; the assay was immunoSEQ multiplex PCR. The sample has about 200,000 clones, about 80% seen once. The sample was PBMCs. The receptors were gathered from a woman in her twenties or thirties in good health and CMV-seropositive.

The chain uses TRBV9 and TRBJ2-1; 10 bases are shared with TRBD2. The germline gives CDR1 SGDLS, CDR2 YYNGEE. V lost 0 bases and J lost 2; bases outside the gene matches: 2. The CDR3 contains 16 residues. The CDR3 DNA follows: TGTGCCAGCAGCGTAGATCTAGCGGGAGCCTACAATGAGCAGTTCTTC. This translates into CASSVDLAGAYNEQFF. Filled out from reference TRBV9 and TRBJ2-1, the complete variable domain reads DSGVTQTPKHLITATGQRVTLRCSPRSGDLSVYWYQQSLDQGLQFLIQYYNGEERAKGNILERFSAQQFPDLHSELNLSSLELGDSALYFCASSVDLAGAYNEQFFGPGTRLTVL.

This rearrangement joins TRBV6-6 to TRBJ2-5; D remains ambiguous. The CDR3 is made up of 11 amino acids. Germline loops: CDR1 MNHNY, CDR2 SVGAGI (reference sequence). Deletions cut 4 bases from V and 2 bases from J, with 2 bases between. The CDR3 protein is CASSLQETQYF. The CDR3 DNA sequence: TGTGCCAGCAGTTTACAAGAGACCCAGTACTTC.

In nucleotides, the CDR3 is TGTGCCAGCAGCGTAGATTCAGGGCCGACTGAAGCTTTCTTT. Protein product: CASSVDSGPTEAFF. The J gene is TRBJ1-1, the V gene TRBV9, with D possibly matching TRBD1 (5 bases). Per germline, CDR1 SGDLS and CDR2 YYNGEE. The V end was cut by 0 bases, the J end by 5 bases, with 11 bases between. This CDR3 region has 14 residues.

The chain joins TRBV4-3 to TRBJ1-6, with D maybe TRBD1 (5 bases). This CDR3 comprises 18 residues. Per germline, CDR1 LGHNA and CDR2 YSLEER. V lost 0 bases and J lost 10, with 22 bases in between. In DNA form, the CDR3 reads TGCGCCAGCAGCCAAGATCCGGGTGTGGCAGGGCAGAGGTCACCCCTCCACTTT. As protein: CASSQDPGVAGQRSPLHF.

The V gene is TRBV11-2, the J gene TRBJ2-7; 7 bases match TRBD2. The V gene end was trimmed by 5 bases and the J gene end by 1 base; junction bases not matched to a gene: 8. The CDR3 runs 15 residues. The V gene's germline CDR1 is SGHAT and CDR2 FQNNGV. The CDR3 coding sequence is TGTGCCAGCAGCCGGGAGGCGGGGAGTTCCTACGAGCAGTACTTC. Translating it yields CASSREAGSSYEQYF.

The chain is built from TRBV10-2 and TRBJ2-6; 12 positions match TRBD2. With V trimmed by 6 bases and J by 2 bases, 8 bases remained unmatched. This CDR3 comprises 18 residues. Germline V gives CDR1 WSHSY, CDR2 SAAADI. This CDR3 is CASRVRLAGVAGANVLTF. The CDR3 DNA follows: TGCGCCAGCAGGGTAAGACTAGCGGGAGTTGCTGGGGCCAACGTCCTGACTTTC.

The V gene is TRBV4-2, the J gene TRBJ1-1, with TRBD1 matching 8 bases. Germline V CDR1 and CDR2: LGHNA, YNFKEQ. The CDR3 spans 15 residues. The V and J ends lost 1 base and 4 bases, in that order; junction bases with no gene match: 5. The DNA of the CDR3 is TGTGCCAGCAGCCAAGCAGGGGGCTTGGGCACTGAAGCTTTCTTT. Translating it yields CASSQAGGLGTEAFF.

V and J are TRBV4-3 and TRBJ2-5, with TRBD2 matching over 7 bases. This CDR3 contains 14 residues. Germline V gene lookup returns CDR1 LGHNA and CDR2 YSLEER. With 4 bases clipped from V and 5 bases from J, the junction kept 7 bases outside the gene matches. CDR3 sequence reads: CASSPAGGRETQYF. The CDR3 nucleotides are TGCGCCAGCAGCCCCGCCGGGGGGAGGGAGACCCAGTACTTC.

This clone has a single count. CDR3 coding DNA: TGTGCCAGCAGCTCCGTGGCGGGGGGGTCCCTTATCTCCTACGAGCAGTACTTC. The encoded protein is CASSSVAGGSLISYEQYF. The V gene is TRBV5-6, the J gene TRBJ2-7, with 9 bases lining up with TRBD2. Germline values: CDR1 SGHDT, CDR2 YYEEEE. The CDR3 covers 18 residues. Trimming cost V 3 bases and J 0 bases; bases outside gene matches: 13.

V and J are TRBV16 and TRBJ1-3; 7 bases are a match to TRBD1. This CDR3 is 16 amino acids long. The V and J ends lost 4 bases and 0 bases, in that order; junction bases with no gene match: 6. Germline CDR1 and CDR2: KGHSY and FQNENV. The CDR3 nucleotides are TGTGCCAGCAGCCCCGGGACAGTTCGCTCTGGAAACACCATATATTTT. Its translation is CASSPGTVRSGNTIYF.

The chain uses TRBV27 and TRBJ2-7; weak D call: TRBD1 (5 bases). This CDR3 is built from 14 residues. From germline, CDR1 is MNHEY and CDR2 SMNVEV (reference sequence). V lost 5 bases to trimming and J lost 1 base, with 12 bases between them. The CDR3, as DNA: TGTGCCAGCAGTATTCAACAGGAATCCTACGAGCAGTACTTC. Residues: CASSIQQESYEQYF.

The chain combines TRBV4-1 with TRBJ2-5, with 8 bases that match TRBD1. The CDR3 consists of 17 residues. After removal of 1 base from V and 5 bases from J, the junction contained 12 bases not matched to a gene. Germline CDR1 reads MGHRA; CDR2 reads YSYEKL. CDR3 nucleotide sequence: TGCGCCAGCAGCCAAGGGCGGACAGGGATCCGCGACGAGACCCAGTACTTC. Its translation is CASSQGRTGIRDETQYF.

The chain combines TRBV21-1 with TRBJ2-7; TRBD2, the table's D call, was not compared with the DNA. TRBV21-1 counts as a pseudogene. This CDR3 has 14 residues. The CDR3 nucleotides read TGTGCCAGCAGCGGTGTCCGGAGGATCTACGAGCAGTACTTC. As protein: CASSGVRRIYEQYF.

V is TRBV27 and J is TRBJ1-1; 8 bases map to TRBD1. The CDR3 consists of 14 residues. Looked up from germline, CDR1 is MNHEY and CDR2 is SMNVEV (reference sequence). V was pared by 5 bases and J by 1 base, with 3 bases of the junction left unmatched. The DNA for the CDR3 is TGTGCCAGCAGTCCAGGGGGCAGGAACACTGAAGCTTTCTTT. Residues: CASSPGGRNTEAFF.

The V and J genes are TRBV18 and TRBJ1-3; D is ambiguous. Germline V lookup: CDR1 KGHSH, CDR2 LQKENI. The CDR3 runs 14 residues. The V and J ends lost 2 bases and 4 bases respectively, with 9 bases between them. CDR3 nucleotide sequence: TGTGCCAGCTCACCAGAGGGCGACGGAAACACCATATATTTT. This sequence encodes CASSPEGDGNTIYF.

The chain uses TRBV10-1 and TRBJ2-2; D is ambiguous. The CDR3 totals 20 residues. Germline CDR1 reads WNHNN; CDR2 reads SYGVQD (reference sequence). V was cut by 3 bases and J by 0 bases, with 23 bases left in between. The chain's CDR3 is CASSDGDFHFTFANTGELFF. The CDR3 coding sequence is TGCGCCAGCAGTGACGGTGACTTCCACTTTACGTTCGCGAACACCGGGGAGCTGTTTTTT.

This chain connects TRBV5-1 to TRBJ1-2; no definite D call. CDR3 length: 13 amino acids. Germline V gene data show CDR1 as SGHRS and CDR2 as YFSETQ. V was clipped by 2 bases and J by 10 bases, with 15 bases between them. CDR3 DNA: TGCGCCAGCAGCTTTCCCCACTACCCCTCCTACACCTTC. It translates to CASSFPHYPSYTF. Full variable domain (outside the CDR3, taken from reference TRBV5-1 and TRBJ1-2): KAGVTQTPRYLIKTRGQQVTLSCSPISGHRSVSWYQQTPGQGLQFLFEYFSETQRNKGNFPGRFSGRQFSNSRSEMNVSTLELGDSALYLCASSFPHYPSYTFGSGTRLTVV.

The rearrangement links TRBV5-1 to TRBJ2-1, with TRBD1 matching over 10 bases. V shed 4 bases and J 10 bases; nucleotides not matched to a gene: 11. CDR3 length: 15 residues. Germline CDR1 is SGHRS and CDR2 is YFSETQ. CDR3 protein: CASSLREDRGGEQFF. For the CDR3, the DNA is TGCGCCAGCAGCCTGAGGGAGGACAGGGGGGGCGAGCAGTTCTTC.

This sequence joins TRBV30 and TRBJ2-1; 11 bases map to TRBD2. With 8 bases clipped from V and 4 bases from J, the junction kept 7 bases outside the gene matches. Germline values: CDR1 GTSNPN, CDR2 SVGIG (reference sequence). This CDR3 is built from 14 residues. The CDR3 coding sequence is TGTGCCCTTACCGGGACTAGCGGATACAATGAGCAGTTCTTC. Its translation: CALTGTSGYNEQFF.

The chain recombines TRBV1 with TRBJ2-2; the table names TRBD2, a call not compared with the DNA. TRBV1 is a pseudogene locus. The CDR3 is 17 amino acids. CDR3 in amino acids: CTSSQAKERGSTGELFF. In DNA, the CDR3 is TGCACCAGCAGCCAAGCTAAAGAGCGGGGGAGCACCGGGGAGCTGTTTTTT.

The V and J genes are TRBV6-7 and TRBJ1-5; the D is unclear. TRBV6-7 is given ORF status, its function remaining uncertain. This CDR3 is 12 amino acids long. The V gene lost 4 bases and the J gene lost 6 bases, with 7 bases spanning the gap. The CDR3 region has the DNA TGTGCCAGCAGTTGGCTCCGTCAGCCCCAGCATTTT. Its protein product is CASSWLRQPQHF.

Here the CDR3 reads CASSQEGSGGAIKNEQFF. DNA of the CDR3: TGCGCCAGCAGCCAAGAAGGGAGCGGGGGGGCCATTAAGAATGAGCAGTTCTTC. This sequence joins TRBV4-1 and TRBJ2-1; 10 bases are shared with TRBD2. Per germline, CDR1 MGHRA and CDR2 YSYEKL. CDR3 length: 18 amino acids. V lost 0 bases to trimming and J lost 7 bases; unmatched junction nucleotides: 12.

J is TRBJ2-5 and V is TRBV15; D gene unclear. Germline loops: CDR1 LNHNV, CDR2 YYDKDF (reference sequence). Between the trimmed V and J ends, which lost 6 bases and 5 bases, there was a span of 13 bases. This CDR3 region has 13 residues. CDR3 amino acids: CATRAAMSETQYF. The CDR3 region has the DNA TGTGCCACCAGGGCTGCCATGTCGGAGACCCAGTACTTC.

The chain employs TRBV30 and TRBJ2-5, with a possible D match to TRBD2 (5 bases). This CDR3 comprises 13 residues. The ends were cut back, 4 bases at V and 5 bases at J, with 14 bases in the middle. Germline assignment: CDR1 GTSNPN and CDR2 SVGIG (reference sequence). The CDR3 nucleotides are TGTGCCTGGATGGGCACTAGTTTGGAGACCCAGTACTTC. Amino acids: CAWMGTSLETQYF.

The chain employs TRBV10-3 and TRBJ1-5; 7 bases match TRBD1. CDR3 length: 15 amino acids. The V gene's germline CDR1 is ENHRY and CDR2 SYGVKD. J was trimmed by 2 bases and V by 2 bases; bases with no gene match: 3. CDR3 region: CAISEHRGGNQPQHF. CDR3 bases: TGTGCCATCAGTGAGCACAGGGGCGGCAATCAGCCCCAGCATTTT.

CDR3 DNA sequence: TGCGCCAGCAGCCAACAGCAGGGCCACACAACCACGTATGGCTACACCTTC. Protein product: CASSQQQGHTTTYGYTF. The chain combines TRBV4-1 with TRBJ1-2, with D tentatively TRBD1 (5 bases). The length of the CDR3 is 17 residues. Germline CDR1 reads MGHRA; CDR2 reads YSYEKL. The V end was cut by 2 bases, the J end by 5 bases, with 21 bases between.

The chain links TRBV5-6 to TRBJ2-7; D gene ambiguous. Deletions cut 4 bases from V and 1 base from J, with 9 bases between. CDR1 and CDR2 from the germline V gene are SGHDT and YYEEEE. The length of the CDR3 is 13 residues. In DNA, the CDR3 is TGTGCCAGCAGCCAACGGAGATCCTACGAGCAGTACTTC. This sequence encodes CASSQRRSYEQYF.